These 29 T cell receptor beta chains were sequenced from one sample in a study of tumor and adjacent non-tumor tissue in lung cancer. TCRbeta libraries were built with three rounds of nested PCR, modified from ARM-PCR. TCRdb reprocessed the multiplex PCR reads with MiXCR, giving one entry per CDR3 protein. The sample yields 65,000 to 80,000 distinct CDR3 sequences, roughly 72% seen once. The template was RNA from unsorted bulk tissue. Source material: lung tumor tissue. The receptors stem from a man between 60 and 75 years old with non-small cell lung cancer.

This clonotype was seen only once. The chain is built from TRBV19 and TRBJ1-2; no clear D. CDR1 LNHDA and CDR2 SQIVND come from the germline V gene (reference sequence). V gave up 5 bases and J gave up 3 bases, with 10 bases separating them. The CDR3 length is 13 residues. In nucleotides, the CDR3 is TGTGCCAGTAGTCATGGGCTTGACTATGGCTACACCTTC. This sequence encodes CASSHGLDYGYTF.

There are a few counts of this clonotype. One base away lies a much larger clone, so this may be a sequencing read error. The J gene is TRBJ2-1, the V gene TRBV5-5; 8 bases are shared with TRBD1. The germline V gene has CDR1 SGHKS and CDR2 YYEKEE (reference sequence). The J segment lost 1 base and the V segment lost 2 bases, leaving 5 bases of the junction unmatched. CDR3 length equals 16 residues. In DNA form, the CDR3 reads TGTGCCAGCAGCTTTCAGGGGGCCGGGTCCTACAATGAGCAGTTCTTC. Translating it yields CASSFQGAGSYNEQFF. The variable domain in full, completed from reference TRBV5-5 and TRBJ2-1, reads DAGVTQSPTHLIKTRGQQVTLRCSPISGHKSVSWYQQVLGQGPQFIFQYYEKEERGRGNFPDRFSARQFPNYSSELNVNALLLGDSALYLCASSFQGAGSYNEQFFGPGTRLTVL.

With regard to this clonotype: The CDR3 carries no conserved terminal phenylalanine or tryptophan, so it likely arises from a read error. Because the CDR3's place on the DNA is in doubt, the DNA is left out and the CDR3 is given as listed by TCRdb. The gene calls are TRBV20-1 and TRBJ2-1; the DNA was not compared with TRBD2, the D call given in the table. Ends included, the CDR3 has 14 residues. Germline CDR1 reads DFQATT; CDR2 reads SNEGSKA (reference sequence). The CDR3 is CSDRIAGDGTEKLL.

As for this clonotype: A read error may produce the germline difference seen at one junction end. The chain uses TRBV11-3 and TRBJ2-3, with D perhaps matching TRBD2 (5 bases). Germline V gene data show CDR1 as SGHNT and CDR2 as YENEEA. This CDR3 comprises 16 residues. CDR3 protein: CASSPRLADSRDTQYF. CDR3 bases: TGTGCCAGTAGCCCCAGGCTAGCAGATAGCAGAGATACGCAGTATTTT.

Notes on this clonotype: This may arise from a read error, as a much more abundant clone is one base away. The chain carries TRBV11-3 and TRBJ2-1; D may correspond to TRBD1 or TRBD2 (5 bases each). Germline loops: CDR1 SGHNT, CDR2 YENEEA. The CDR3 totals 13 residues. The CDR3 here is CDSSQATGTEQFF. Here the CDR3 DNA reads TGTGACAGCAGCCAGGCCACGGGGACTGAGCAGTTCTTC. Full variable domain (outside the CDR3, taken from reference TRBV11-3 and TRBJ2-1): EAGVVQSPRYKIIEKKQPVAFWCNPISGHNTLYWYLQNLGQGPELLIRYENEEAVDDSQLPKDRFSAERLKGVDSTLKIQPAELGDSAVYLCDSSQATGTEQFFGPGTRLTVL.

A note on this clonotype: Sequence at one end of the junction differs from germline and may be a read error. The chain combines TRBV20-1 with TRBJ1-1; weak D call: TRBD1 (5 bases). Germline V lookup: CDR1 DFQATT, CDR2 SNEGSKA (reference sequence). This CDR3 is 15 amino acids long. The CDR3 loop is CSARGRTGIYTEAFF. As DNA, the CDR3 is TGCAGCGCTAGGGGCCGGACGGGAATCTACACTGAAGCTTTCTTT.

Concerning this clonotype: A much larger clone lies a single base off, so this may be a read error. This chain joins TRBV30 and TRBJ2-7; TRBD2 might be the D (6 bases). This CDR3 is built from 13 residues. The ends were cut back, 0 bases at V and 9 bases at J, with 15 bases in the middle. Per germline, CDR1 GTSNPN and CDR2 SVGIG (reference sequence). CDR3: CAWSVLAGDGQYF. CDR3 nucleotide sequence: TGTGCCTGGAGTGTACTAGCCGGGGACGGGCAGTACTTC.

Concerning this clonotype: This could be a read error, since a much larger clone is one nucleotide away. The J gene is TRBJ1-6, the V gene TRBV30, with a weak D call TRBD1 (6 bases). The germline gives CDR1 GTSNPN, CDR2 SVGIG (reference sequence). This CDR3 is 13 amino acids long. V gave up 3 bases and J gave up 7 bases, with 10 bases separating them. CDR3 sequence (DNA): TGTGCCTGGAGGATCGACAGGAATTCACCCCTCCACTTT. The encoded protein is CAWRIDRNSPLHF.

As for this clonotype: At one of its ends the junction is not consistent with the germline gene, which may arise from a read error. The chain recombines TRBV11-3 with TRBJ2-5; TRBD2 aligns across 9 bases. The CDR3 has 14 amino acids. Germline CDR1 SGHNT, CDR2 YENEEA. The chain's CDR3 is CASSPSGVGETLHF. The CDR3 coding sequence is TGTGCCAGCAGCCCTAGCGGGGTCGGGGAGACCCTGCACTTC.

The chain links TRBV29-1 to TRBJ2-5, with D unresolved. The germline gives CDR1 SQVTM, CDR2 ANQGSEA. The CDR3 spans 11 residues. DNA for the CDR3: TGCAGAGGTCAGAGCCAAGAGATCCAATACTTC. Its translation: CRGQSQEIQYF.

The gene calls are TRBV20-1 and TRBJ2-1; D is possibly TRBD2 (6 bases). Germline V CDR1 and CDR2: DFQATT, SNEGSKA (reference sequence). There are 15 residues in the CDR3. V was trimmed by 3 bases and J by 6 bases, leaving 18 bases between them. This CDR3 is CSASLVNGGVNEQFF. The CDR3 coding sequence is TGCAGTGCTAGTCTGGTTAATGGAGGGGTCAATGAGCAGTTCTTC.

By sample share, this clonotype is medium-sized. The chain has TRBV29-1 and TRBJ2-5; D is perhaps TRBD1 (6 bases). CDR3 length equals 13 residues. V was clipped by 3 bases and J by 4 bases, with 12 bases between them. CDR1 and CDR2 from the germline V gene are SQVTM and ANQGSEA. The CDR3 protein is CSVDVGARETQYF. DNA of the CDR3: TGCAGCGTTGATGTGGGGGCCCGAGAGACCCAGTACTTC.

The V gene is TRBV6-6, the J gene TRBJ2-1, with TRBD2 identical over 9 bases. V trimming: 6 bases; J trimming: 6 bases; junction bases outside the gene matches: 9. Germline V gene lookup returns CDR1 MNHNY and CDR2 SVGAGI (reference sequence). This CDR3 has 15 residues. CDR3 amino acids: CASSRTSESPNEQFF. The CDR3 bases are TGTGCCAGCAGCCGGACTAGCGAGAGCCCCAATGAGCAGTTCTTC.

As regards this clonotype: A read error may produce the germline difference seen at one junction end. In nucleotides, the CDR3 is TGCAGTGCTAGAGGGGGGCCGGACACCTATGGCTATACCTTC. It yields the protein CSARGGPDTYGYTF. The chain combines TRBV20-1 with TRBJ1-2; maybe TRBD1 (6 bases). Germline CDR1 is DFQATT and CDR2 is SNEGSKA (reference sequence). This CDR3 contains 14 residues.

The CDR3 DNA follows: TGCGCCAGCAGCAGAGCGGGGAACCAAGAGACCCAGTACTTC. Its protein is CASSRAGNQETQYF. The rearrangement links TRBV5-1 to TRBJ2-5; the match to TRBD2 covers 7 bases. CDR1 is SGHRS, CDR2 YFSETQ, per germline. V was pared by 4 bases and J by 0 bases, with 3 bases of the junction left unmatched. This CDR3 region has 14 residues.

Notes on this clonotype: A junction end diverges from the germline sequence, so it may reflect a read error. This sequence joins TRBV10-3 and TRBJ1-6, with D perhaps matching TRBD1 (6 bases). The CDR3 has 14 residues. CDR1 is ENHRY and CDR2 is SYGVKD in the germline V gene. The CDR3 loop reads CVIRGGNSNSPLNF. CDR3 DNA sequence: TGTGTCATCAGAGGGGGTAACTCTAATTCACCCCTCAACTTT.

The V gene is TRBV6-2 or TRBV6-3, the J gene TRBJ2-2; D is possibly TRBD1 or TRBD2 (5 bases each). This CDR3 spans 19 amino acids. The V gene's germline CDR1 is MNHEY and CDR2 SVGEGT. V was pared by 4 bases and J by 5 bases, with 26 bases between. CDR3 region: CASSLRRELGGPKTGELFF. CDR3 bases: TGTGCCAGCAGTTTGCGCAGGGAGCTTGGCGGACCAAAAACCGGGGAGCTGTTTTTT.

Comment on this clonotype: Germline and junction disagree at one end, which may indicate a read error. The chain uses TRBV11-3 and TRBJ2-5; 7 nucleotides match TRBD1. The CDR3 spans 14 residues. Germline V gene lookup returns CDR1 SGHNT and CDR2 YENEEA. CDR3 nucleotide sequence: TGTGCCAGCAGCCATAGACAGGGCTATGAGACCCTGTACTTC. Translated, it gives CASSHRQGYETLYF.

In its sample, this clonotype was seen a few times. The chain recombines TRBV29-1 with TRBJ1-2; D is ambiguous. The CDR3 contains 12 residues. Germline assignment: CDR1 SQVTM and CDR2 ANQGSEA. V lost 4 bases to trimming and J lost 10 bases, with 16 bases between them. CDR3 nucleotides: TGCAGCGTTGCGCCGTCGAACTACGACTACACCTTC. Translation: CSVAPSNYDYTF.

As to this clonotype: The junction departs from the called germline gene at one end, perhaps through a read error. The V call is TRBV6-6, the J call TRBJ2-2, with D maybe TRBD2 (6 bases). The CDR3 runs 15 residues. Per germline, CDR1 MNHNY and CDR2 SVGAGI (reference sequence). The DNA of the CDR3 is TGTGCCAGCAGCTGGCCGGGACGGGGTCCCCGGGAGCTGTCTTTT. Its translation is CASSWPGRGPRELSF.

This clonotype was recorded only once. This likely comes from a read error, as the CDR3 has no conserved phenylalanine or tryptophan at its end. The chain employs TRBV24-1 and TRBJ2-3, with D perhaps TRBD1 or TRBD2 (5 bases each). CDR3 length equals 15 residues. Germline values: CDR1 KGHDR, CDR2 SFDVKD. The germline V and J ends were trimmed by 3 bases and 3 bases, with 12 bases remaining between them. The CDR3 here is CATSDTRGYTDTQYL. In nucleotides, the CDR3 is TGTGCCACCAGTGATACGAGGGGCTATACAGATACGCAGTATCTT.

The chain carries TRBV28 and TRBJ2-1; TRBD2 aligns across 12 bases. The CDR3 is made up of 14 amino acids. Germline V gene lookup returns CDR1 MDHEN and CDR2 SYDVKM. With 7 bases clipped from V and 7 bases from J, the junction kept 5 bases outside the gene matches. The CDR3: CASKTSGSLNEQFF. DNA for the CDR3: TGTGCCAGCAAGACTAGCGGGAGCTTGAATGAGCAGTTCTTC.

The rearrangement joins TRBV28 to TRBJ2-7; D unclear. With 9 bases removed from V and 3 bases from J, the gap between germline ends came to 15 bases. Germline V lookup: CDR1 MDHEN, CDR2 SYDVKM. The CDR3 consists of 13 residues. The CDR3 spells CARSAWGVYEQYF. Written as DNA, the CDR3 is TGTGCCAGGAGTGCCTGGGGTGTCTACGAGCAGTACTTC.

Regarding this clonotype: Its ends do not fully match the called genes, so a read error is possible. The genes are TRBV29-1 and TRBJ1-1, with D tentatively TRBD1 (5 bases). This CDR3 has 13 residues. The germline V gene encodes CDR1 SQVTM and CDR2 ANQGSEA. CDR3 amino acids: CSVGEGEKTEAFF. CDR3 nucleotide sequence: TGCAGTGTTGGTGAAGGGGAGAAGACTGAAGCTTTTTTT.

This clonotype has just one count. The final CDR3 position lacks the conserved phenylalanine or tryptophan, pointing to a likely read error. V is TRBV6-1 and J is TRBJ1-1, with TRBD1 matching over 7 bases. This CDR3 comprises 13 residues. Germline CDR1 MNHNS, CDR2 SASEGT. Here the CDR3 reads CVSSLSTGRLAFI. The DNA for the CDR3 is TGTGTCAGCAGTCTCTCGACAGGGAGATTGGCTTTCATT.

This chain connects TRBV11-3 to TRBJ2-1; 8 positions match TRBD2. V lost 2 bases and J lost 3; bases outside the gene matches: 21. This CDR3 comprises 21 residues. Germline V gives CDR1 SGHNT, CDR2 YENEEA. The CDR3 loop is CASSLMYGTRREVVGYNEQFF. The CDR3 nucleotides are TGTGCCAGCAGCTTAATGTATGGTACTAGGCGGGAGGTCGTGGGCTACAATGAGCAGTTCTTC.

Comment on this clonotype: The junction departs from germline at one end; a sequencing error may be responsible. This rearrangement joins TRBV6-1 to TRBJ2-3; D possibly uses TRBD1 or TRBD2 (5 bases each). This CDR3 contains 14 residues. CDR1 is MNHNS and CDR2 is SASEGT in the germline V gene. The CDR3 loop reads CAGSSGRSTDTQYF. CDR3 DNA: TGCGCCGGCAGTTCGGGGCGTTCGACAGATACGCAGTATTTT.

About this clonotype itself: The junction departs from the called germline gene at one end, perhaps through a read error. The chain carries TRBV20-1 and TRBJ2-5, with D possibly TRBD1 on 6 matching bases. The CDR3 has 14 amino acids. Germline values: CDR1 DFQATT, CDR2 SNEGSKA (reference sequence). The CDR3 region is CSTRARGSQETQYF. The CDR3 nucleotides read TGCAGTACTAGAGCAAGGGGGTCCCAAGAGACCCAGTACTTC.

This clonotype occurred once. In this CDR3 the conserved last residue, phenylalanine or tryptophan, is missing, so a read error is likely. The chain employs TRBV29-1 and TRBJ2-3; 11 bases are a match to TRBD1. The CDR3 consists of 15 residues. Germline lookup yields CDR1 SQVTM and CDR2 ANQGSEA. CDR3 protein: CSVDPRTGGADTQYL. In DNA, the CDR3 is TGTAGCGTTGACCCCAGGACAGGGGGCGCAGATACGCAGTATCTT.